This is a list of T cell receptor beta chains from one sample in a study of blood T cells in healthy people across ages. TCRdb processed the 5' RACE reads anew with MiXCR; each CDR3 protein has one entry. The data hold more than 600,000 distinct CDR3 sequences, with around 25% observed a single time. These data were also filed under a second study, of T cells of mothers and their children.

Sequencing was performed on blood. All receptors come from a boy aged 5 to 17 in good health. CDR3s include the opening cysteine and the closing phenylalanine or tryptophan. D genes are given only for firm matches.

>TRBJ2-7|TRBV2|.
CASSGIEGTVTYEQYF
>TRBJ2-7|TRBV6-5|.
CASSGPGVATYEQYF
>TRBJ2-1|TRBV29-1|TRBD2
CSDNSGGAYEQFF
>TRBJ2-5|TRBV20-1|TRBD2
CSADGGEAGDEFREETQYF
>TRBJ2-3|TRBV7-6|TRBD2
CASSWGLPTDTQYF
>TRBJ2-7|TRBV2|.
CASSGGLSLGEQYF
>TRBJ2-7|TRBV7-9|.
CASSLGREQYF
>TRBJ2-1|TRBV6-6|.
CASGGGTSSYNEQFF
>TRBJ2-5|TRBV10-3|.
CAISPSAEETQYF
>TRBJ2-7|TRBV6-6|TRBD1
CASSRDRGTDEQYF
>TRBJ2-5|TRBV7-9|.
CASSSTERAKETQYF
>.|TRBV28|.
CASSPRATAGKETQYF
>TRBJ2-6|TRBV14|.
CASSQDSRVSGANVLTF
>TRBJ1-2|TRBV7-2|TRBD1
CASSLRDRVYGYTF
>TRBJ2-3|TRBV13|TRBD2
CASSATSGGGTDTQYF
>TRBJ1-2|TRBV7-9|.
CASSFQRGSNYRYTF
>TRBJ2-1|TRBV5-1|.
CASSLEFRVGQFF
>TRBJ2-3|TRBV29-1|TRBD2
CSVGRLAGESDTQYF
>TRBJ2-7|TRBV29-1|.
CSVEFPTGLYEQYF
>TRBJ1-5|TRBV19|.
CASSIMGQSNQPQHF
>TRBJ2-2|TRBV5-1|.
CASRSGPPNTGELFF
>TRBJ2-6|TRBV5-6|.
CASSLVRGPGANVLTF